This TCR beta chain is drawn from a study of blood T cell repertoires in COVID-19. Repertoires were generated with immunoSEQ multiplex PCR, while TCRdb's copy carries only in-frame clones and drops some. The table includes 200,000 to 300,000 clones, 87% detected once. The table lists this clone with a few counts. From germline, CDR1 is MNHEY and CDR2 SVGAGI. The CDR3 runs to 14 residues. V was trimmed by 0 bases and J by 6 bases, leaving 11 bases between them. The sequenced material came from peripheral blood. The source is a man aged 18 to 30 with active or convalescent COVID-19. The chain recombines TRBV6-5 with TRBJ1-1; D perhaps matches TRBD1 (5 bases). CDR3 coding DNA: TGTGCCAGCAGTTACTCGAATAAGGGGTCTGAAGCTTTCTTT. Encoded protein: CASSYSNKGSEAFF.